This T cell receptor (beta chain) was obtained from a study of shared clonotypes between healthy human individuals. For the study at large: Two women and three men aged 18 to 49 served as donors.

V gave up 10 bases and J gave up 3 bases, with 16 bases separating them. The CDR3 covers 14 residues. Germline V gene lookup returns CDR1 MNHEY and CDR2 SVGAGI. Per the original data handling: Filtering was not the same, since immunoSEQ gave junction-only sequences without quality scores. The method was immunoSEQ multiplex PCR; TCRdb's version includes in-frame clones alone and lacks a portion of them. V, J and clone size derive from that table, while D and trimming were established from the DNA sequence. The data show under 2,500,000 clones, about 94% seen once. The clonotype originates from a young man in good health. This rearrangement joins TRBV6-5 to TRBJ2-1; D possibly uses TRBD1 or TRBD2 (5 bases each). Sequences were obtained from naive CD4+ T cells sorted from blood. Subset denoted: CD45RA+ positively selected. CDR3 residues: CATGLTNYYNEQFF. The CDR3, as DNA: TGTGCCACGGGGCTTACCAACTACTACAATGAGCAGTTCTTC.